This TCR beta chain was observed in a study of T cells in Graves' hyperthyroidism and ophthalmopathy. The overall study: Staff took peripheral blood when the initial diagnosis was made, before any treatment began. General observations from the study: Blood also contained most expanded thyroid clonotypes above 0.001.

Amplification of TCR beta CDR3 regions was performed using RNA transcripts as template. HTBI primers were used for first-round RT-PCR of the TCR CDR3. MiXCR, applied by TCRdb to the multiplex PCR reads, yields one record per CDR3 protein. The table lists some 720,000 distinct CDR3 sequences, about 16% of them singletons, with under 9.5% in the top ten. Stability of Graves' hyperthyroidism was defined as absent ophthalmopathy progression within 18 months. Points on this clonotype: Its specificity is not known.

The CDR3 sequence is 16 residues long. J was trimmed by 3 bases and V by 2 bases; bases with no gene match: 8. Looked up from germline, CDR1 is SGDLS and CDR2 is YYNGEE. Sequencing was performed on blood. The sequence derives from a man aged 18 to 35 with Graves' hyperthyroidism. The rearrangement uses TRBV9 and TRBJ2-1; TRBD2 aligns across 7 bases. The DNA of the CDR3 is TGTGCCAGCAGCGTCGGGGGGAGCTACGTCTACAATGAGCAGTTCTTC. This codes for CASSVGGSYVYNEQFF.